The 30 T cell receptor beta chains presented below share a single source sample, sequenced in a study of blood T cell repertoires in COVID-19. Sequenced by immunoSEQ multiplex PCR; TCRdb stores in-frame clones only, minus some. The sample holds about 300,000 clones, approximately 92% seen once. The material sequenced was PBMCs or T cells enriched from blood (not recorded which). The receptors were sampled from a woman younger than 45 who had recovered from COVID-19.

This chain links TRBV7-9 with TRBJ1-1; D is uncertain. This CDR3 has 13 residues. Germline CDR1 reads SEHNR; CDR2 reads FQNEAQ (reference sequence). The germline V and J ends were trimmed by 1 base and 3 bases, with 6 bases remaining between them. CDR3 nucleotide sequence: TGTGCCAGCAGCTTAGGAGAATACACTGAAGCTTTCTTT. Its translation is CASSLGEYTEAFF.

The rearrangement uses TRBV28 and TRBJ2-1; TRBD2 is a possible D gene (5 bases). V was clipped by 5 bases and J by 4 bases, with 15 bases between them. The germline CDR1 and CDR2 sequences are MDHEN and SYDVKM. The CDR3 extends over 15 amino acids. CDR3 sequence: CASSPGSGIYNEQFF. The CDR3 DNA reads as TGTGCCAGCAGTCCGGGGTCTGGGATTTACAATGAGCAGTTCTTC.

The chain couples TRBV15 to TRBJ2-5; 12 bases match TRBD2. The J segment lost 5 bases and the V segment lost 1 base, leaving 14 bases of the junction unmatched. This CDR3 is built from 19 residues. CDR1 and CDR2 (germline): LNHNV, YYDKDF (reference sequence). The DNA for the CDR3 is TGTGCCACCAGCAGAGGGACTAGCGGGAACCTTCAGAATGGGGAGACCCAGTACTTC. It encodes CATSRGTSGNLQNGETQYF.

This clone has more than one count but fewer than ten. This chain uses TRBV18 with TRBJ1-4, with TRBD1 as a possible D gene (6 bases). CDR1 is KGHSH, CDR2 LQKENI, per germline. With 3 bases removed from V and 8 bases from J, the gap between germline ends came to 16 bases. CDR3 length: 15 amino acids. DNA for the CDR3: TGTGCCAGCTCACCCCCACAGGAAGACAGGGAAAAACTGTTTTTT. This gives the protein CASSPPQEDREKLFF.

This clone has only one observation. The rearrangement uses TRBV2 and TRBJ1-4; 7 positions agree with TRBD1. Germline lookup yields CDR1 SNHLY and CDR2 FYNNEI. The CDR3 contains 16 residues. V was pared by 4 bases and J by 5 bases, with 10 bases of the junction left unmatched. This CDR3 reads CASSVDRQGGNEKLFF. CDR3 DNA: TGTGCCAGCAGTGTGGACCGACAGGGCGGAAATGAAAAACTGTTTTTT.

About this clone itself: The junction departs from the called germline gene at one end, perhaps through a read error. The genes are TRBV7-2 and TRBJ1-4, with 9 nucleotides matching TRBD1. Per germline, CDR1 SGHTA and CDR2 FQGNSA. The CDR3 sequence is 16 residues long. CDR3 bases: TGTGCCAGCAGCTCCCAAACGGGACAGGGTAATGAAGAACTGTTTTTT. Translated: CASSSQTGQGNEELFF.

Only one count was recorded for this clone. The chain carries TRBV7-2 and TRBJ2-1; D possibly corresponds to TRBD1 (6 bases). Between the trimmed V and J ends, which lost 5 bases and 2 bases, there was a span of 19 bases. CDR1 and CDR2 (germline): SGHTA, FQGNSA. This CDR3 is 17 amino acids long. The CDR3 loop is CASSPRGRVDTYNEQFF. The CDR3 DNA reads as TGTGCCAGCAGCCCCAGGGGCCGGGTAGACACCTACAATGAGCAGTTCTTC.

The V gene is TRBV19, the J gene TRBJ1-1, with 10 bases aligning to TRBD1. The germline V gene encodes CDR1 LNHDA and CDR2 SQIVND (reference sequence). The CDR3 runs to 14 residues. Trimming took 5 bases from V and 6 from J; bases not matched to a gene: 6. The DNA for the CDR3 is TGTGCCAGTAGTCACATTGGGACAGGGGCTGAAGCTTTCTTT. It specifies CASSHIGTGAEAFF.

This clone showed up just once. V and J are TRBV28 and TRBJ1-2; perhaps TRBD1 as D (6 bases). Deletions cut 6 bases from V and 5 bases from J, with 16 bases between. Germline V CDR1 and CDR2: MDHEN, SYDVKM. The CDR3 has 14 amino acids. CDR3 residues: CASRSNGQTYGYTF. For the CDR3, the DNA is TGTGCCAGCAGGAGTAACGGACAGACATATGGCTACACCTTC.

The J gene is TRBJ2-7, the V gene TRBV27, with D possibly matching TRBD2 (6 bases). This CDR3 is 15 amino acids long. The germline V and J ends were trimmed by 5 bases and 3 bases, with 17 bases remaining between them. Germline lookup yields CDR1 MNHEY and CDR2 SMNVEV (reference sequence). CDR3 protein: CASSPPTSTLYEQYF. The CDR3 region has the DNA TGTGCCAGCAGTCCCCCCACTAGCACTCTCTACGAGCAGTACTTC.

The chain has TRBV19 and TRBJ2-7; 7 bases line up with TRBD2. V lost 5 bases to trimming and J lost 0 bases; unmatched junction nucleotides: 7. There are 15 residues in the CDR3. Germline V gives CDR1 LNHDA, CDR2 SQIVND (reference sequence). As DNA, the CDR3 is TGTGCCAGTAGTCCCGGCGGGAGCCTCTCCTACGAGCAGTACTTC. Translated: CASSPGGSLSYEQYF. The full variable domain, its missing parts supplied by reference TRBV19 and TRBJ2-7, is DGGITQSPKYLFRKEGQNVTLSCEQNLNHDAMYWYRQDPGQGLRLIYYSQIVNDFQKGDIAEGYSVSREKKESFPLTVTSAQKNPTAFYLCASSPGGSLSYEQYFGPGTRLTVT.

J is TRBJ1-6 and V is TRBV7-9, with D unclear. V gave up 5 bases and J gave up 7 bases, with 6 bases separating them. The germline gives CDR1 SEHNR, CDR2 FQNEAQ (reference sequence). This CDR3 is 12 amino acids long. This CDR3 is CASSERNSPLHF. The CDR3 nucleotides are TGTGCCAGCAGCGAGCGGAATTCACCCCTCCACTTT. Based on the CDR3 plus reference TRBV7-9 and TRBJ1-6, the full variable domain is DTGVSQNPRHKITKRGQNVTFRCDPISEHNRLYWYRQTLGQGPEFLTYFQNEAQLEKSRLLSDRFSAERPKGSFSTLEIQRTEQGDSAMYLCASSERNSPLHFGNGTRLTVT.

The chain combines TRBV7-9 with TRBJ1-6; the D is unclear. The CDR3 has 14 residues. Per the germline V gene, CDR1 is SEHNR and CDR2 is FQNEAQ (reference sequence). The V end was cut by 4 bases, the J end by 7 bases, with 11 bases between. The CDR3 loop reads CASSSSGGNSPLHF. CDR3 in DNA: TGTGCCAGCAGCTCCAGCGGAGGGAATTCACCCCTCCACTTT.

The V call is TRBV23-1, the J call TRBJ1-4; 9 bases map to TRBD1. TRBV23-1 is an open reading frame whose function is uncertain. With 9 bases clipped from V and 7 bases from J, the junction kept 6 bases outside the gene matches. The CDR3 spans 13 residues. CDR3 bases: TGCGCCAGAGGGGACAGGGAAGCTGAAAAACTGTTTTTT. Encoded protein: CARGDREAEKLFF.

The gene calls are TRBV5-1 and TRBJ2-5, with TRBD1 matching 8 bases. This CDR3 comprises 14 residues. CDR1 and CDR2 from the germline V gene are SGHRS and YFSETQ. With V trimmed by 4 bases and J by 2 bases, 4 bases remained unmatched. In DNA form, the CDR3 reads TGCGCCAGCAGCGGGCGGACAGGGCAAGAGACCCAGTACTTC. It yields the protein CASSGRTGQETQYF.

Regarding this clone: The same CDR3 also results from other DNA sequences found in this sample. The V call is TRBV28, the J call TRBJ2-5; D is possibly TRBD2 (6 bases). The CDR3 is made up of 14 amino acids. V was clipped by 2 bases and J by 2 bases, with 9 bases between them. Germline V gene sequence: CDR1 MDHEN, CDR2 SYDVKM. The CDR3: CASSLGRGQETQYF. Here the CDR3 DNA reads TGTGCCAGCAGTTTAGGCCGGGGGCAAGAGACCCAGTACTTC.

In its sample, this clone was seen once. The V gene is TRBV6-5, the J gene TRBJ2-1; TRBD1 agrees at 8 bases. V was clipped by 6 bases and J by 12 bases; unmatched bases: 7. Germline V gene data show CDR1 as MNHEY and CDR2 as SVGAGI. This CDR3 comprises 12 residues. CDR3 nucleotides: TGTGCCAGCAGGGGACAGGCCCCGGGGCAGTTCTTC. The encoded protein is CASRGQAPGQFF.

V usage is TRBV2 and J usage is TRBJ1-5; D is unclear. Germline V gene data show CDR1 as SNHLY and CDR2 as FYNNEI. The germline V and J ends were trimmed by 6 bases and 4 bases, with 13 bases remaining between them. The CDR3 covers 14 residues. The DNA of the CDR3 is TGTGCCAGCAGCACAGCGGCCACTAATCAGCCCCAGCATTTT. Its translation is CASSTAATNQPQHF.

The V call is TRBV5-1, the J call TRBJ2-1, with 11 bases identical to TRBD2. This CDR3 is built from 15 residues. V shed 4 bases and J 6 bases; nucleotides not matched to a gene: 6. The germline V gene encodes CDR1 SGHRS and CDR2 YFSETQ. This CDR3 is CASSILAGGVNEQFF. In nucleotides, the CDR3 is TGCGCCAGCAGCATTCTAGCGGGAGGAGTCAATGAGCAGTTCTTC.

This chain joins TRBV5-1 and TRBJ2-7, with 7 bases matching TRBD2. V was clipped by 0 bases and J by 2 bases; unmatched bases: 2. The germline CDR1 and CDR2 sequences are SGHRS and YFSETQ. The CDR3 loop spans 14 amino acids. CDR3 loop: CASSLASGPYEQYF. CDR3 bases: TGCGCCAGCAGCTTGGCTAGCGGACCCTACGAGCAGTACTTC. The full variable domain, completed using reference TRBV5-1 and TRBJ2-7, is KAGVTQTPRYLIKTRGQQVTLSCSPISGHRSVSWYQQTPGQGLQFLFEYFSETQRNKGNFPGRFSGRQFSNSRSEMNVSTLELGDSALYLCASSLASGPYEQYFGPGTRLTVT.

This clone was seen a handful of times. The CDR3 sequence is CASRNRAARTEAFF. The CDR3 DNA reads TGCGCCAGCAGGAACAGGGCGGCTCGAACTGAAGCTTTCTTT. The chain is built from TRBV4-1 and TRBJ1-1; D may be TRBD1 (6 bases). Germline loops: CDR1 MGHRA, CDR2 YSYEKL. V was shortened by 6 bases and J by 5 bases, with 16 bases between the two germline ends. The CDR3 spans 14 residues.

With regard to this clone: Distinct nucleotide sequences in the sample also encode this CDR3. The CDR3, as DNA: TGTGCCAGCAGCTCAGGGGGAAACACCATATATTTT. As protein: CASSSGGNTIYF. J is TRBJ1-3 and V is TRBV6-5, with a possible D match to TRBD1 (5 bases). Trimming shortened V by 6 bases and J by 4 bases, and 7 bases separated the two germline ends. The CDR3 spans 12 residues. CDR1 is MNHEY and CDR2 is SVGAGI in the germline V gene.

The chain uses TRBV18 and TRBJ2-1, with TRBD2 as a possible D gene (5 bases). Germline CDR1 KGHSH, CDR2 LQKENI. This CDR3 region has 19 residues. Trimming pared 0 bases from V and 6 bases from J, leaving 24 bases between. CDR3 in amino acids: CASSPPRSSLPGEPNEQFF. CDR3 DNA: TGTGCCAGCTCACCACCACGTTCATCCTTGCCCGGGGAACCCAATGAGCAGTTCTTC. The entire variable domain, with the rest obtained from reference TRBV18 and TRBJ2-1, is as follows: NAGVMQNPRHLVRRRGQEARLRCSPMKGHSHVYWYRQLPEEGLKFMVYLQKENIIDESGMPKERFSAEFPKEGPSILRIQQVVRGDSAAYFCASSPPRSSLPGEPNEQFFGPGTRLTVL.

This chain joins TRBV5-6 and TRBJ1-3; 7 nucleotides align to TRBD1. V trimming: 5 bases; J trimming: 2 bases; junction bases outside the gene matches: 4. The CDR3 sequence is 14 residues long. In germline, CDR1 is SGHDT, CDR2 YYEEEE. The CDR3 here is CASRGGLPGNTIYF. DNA for the CDR3: TGTGCCAGCAGAGGGGGCCTGCCTGGAAACACCATATATTTT.

This chain joins TRBV4-2 and TRBJ1-1; D perhaps matches TRBD1 (6 bases). This CDR3 is built from 15 residues. V was trimmed by 2 bases and J by 5 bases, leaving 15 bases between them. Germline loops: CDR1 LGHNA, CDR2 YNFKEQ. The CDR3, as DNA: TGTGCCAGCAGCCAAACCTTACAGGGAGGGACTGAAGCTTTCTTT. It yields the protein CASSQTLQGGTEAFF.

The V gene is TRBV5-1, the J gene TRBJ2-5; possible D gene TRBD2, 6 bases. The germline CDR1 and CDR2 sequences are SGHRS and YFSETQ. The CDR3 consists of 17 residues. The V end was cut by 5 bases, the J end by 2 bases, with 22 bases between. The CDR3 sequence is CASSYFSTGTPQETQYF. In DNA form, the CDR3 reads TGCGCCAGCAGTTATTTTTCTACCGGGACTCCTCAAGAGACCCAGTACTTC.

This clone appeared once. The genes are TRBV14 and TRBJ1-4; 9 bases fit TRBD1. The CDR3 contains 15 residues. After removal of 5 bases from V and 7 bases from J, the junction contained 8 bases not matched to a gene. In germline, CDR1 is SGHDN, CDR2 FVKESK. The CDR3: CASSILGQGTEKLFF. CDR3 bases: TGTGCCAGCAGCATCCTAGGACAGGGGACTGAAAAACTGTTTTTT.

The rearrangement uses TRBV2 and TRBJ1-4, with TRBD1 matching over 9 bases. Germline assignment: CDR1 SNHLY and CDR2 FYNNEI. The CDR3 consists of 16 residues. Trimming at V came to 7 bases and at J to 1 base, leaving 7 bases not matched to a gene. The CDR3 sequence: CASNVPGQGTNEKLFF. The CDR3, as DNA: TGTGCCAGCAACGTCCCGGGACAGGGAACTAATGAAAAACTGTTTTTT.

The V gene is TRBV28, the J gene TRBJ2-2, with TRBD1 matching 9 bases. Losses at the gene ends were 4 bases for V and 5 bases for J; bases not matched to a gene: 5. The CDR3 runs 15 residues. Germline V CDR1 and CDR2: MDHEN, SYDVKM. The CDR3 coding sequence is TGTGCCAGCAGTTCCTCGGGACAGGGAACCGGGGAGCTGTTTTTT. Its translation: CASSSSGQGTGELFF.

The chain couples TRBV4-1 to TRBJ2-6, with a tentative D call TRBD1 (5 bases). Germline CDR1 is MGHRA and CDR2 is YSYEKL. This CDR3 spans 15 amino acids. V was clipped by 3 bases and J by 2 bases, with 8 bases between them. In DNA form, the CDR3 reads TGCGCCAGCAGCCATAAGGGGACTGGGGCCAACGTCCTGACTTTC. Translation gives CASSHKGTGANVLTF.